Detailed here is one T cell receptor beta chain. Its recognized antigen is unknown. No qualities accompany the bases; no much larger clone lies one base away. The entry originates in a study of cytomegalovirus exposure and HLA in healthy donors (dated by TCRdb to about 2017). Regarding the complete study: An earlier analysis of several hundred of the donors reported 250 to 300 Gb of sequence data and 117 million unique TCR beta sequences from about 180 million T cells. A later analysis re-analyzed previously published TCR beta repertoires from hundreds of donors and added high-resolution HLA genotyping to study TCR occurrence patterns. Genome-wide SNP genotypes for about 65% of the 666 donors were used in a later genetic analysis, which treated that subset as a discovery cohort. On average, about 200,000 unique TCR beta nucleotide sequences were sequenced per donor among 398 genotyped donors of the cohort, with 15% to 20% of those sequences being non-productive. Donor age, sex, ethnicity and CMV serostatus were compiled together with the repertoire data. The study combined high-throughput TCR immunosequencing, statistical association of individual TCRs with disease status, and machine learning to predict cytomegalovirus infection status. HLA typing included class I and class II loci at four-digit resolution. Of the roughly 390 genotyped donors, roughly 76% were placed in the genetic ancestry cluster associated with self-reported Caucasian donors. The T cell repertoires of under 750 subjects were profiled by immunosequencing and related to cytomegalovirus serostatus. In an earlier analysis of around 540 of the donors, high-throughput TCR beta sequencing was used to judge whether each TCR beta V gene segment behaved as functional or pseudogenic. All discovery cohort repertoires had been generated on a single sequencing platform. Typing coverage varied by locus: about 620-630 donors for A, B, C, DRB1 and DQB1; 522 for DQA1; around 570 for DPA1; 400 to 480 for DPB1. About 310 gigabases of sequencing data and some 85 million unique TCR sequences were included in an early release covering 500 to 750 HLA-typed donors. Rather than using new phenotypic data, the later analysis identified candidate immune exposures from TCR beta sequences and from how often those sequences occurred across donors. Along with the approximately 700-subject first cohort, a separate validation cohort of over 90 different subjects was used. The aim of the study was to test whether cataloging public T cell receptors could identify signatures of past pathogen exposure. Five DR-DQ haplotypes were handled as single units for association and clustering because linkage in the cohort was strong. Points the paper makes about the study in general: The study listed 164 TCR beta chains as associated with cytomegalovirus. Because the 87-base-pair reads could not distinguish some IMGT-functional V segments, including TRBV6-2 and TRBV6-3, those segments were excluded. A later analysis reported that several top co-occurrence clusters appeared linked to parvovirus B19, influenza, CMV and Epstein-Barr virus. Most TCR sequences were seen in very few donors, while some public TCRs were found in many individuals. A later analysis found that TCR association rates varied across HLA loci, with DRB1 alleles showing the most associated TCRs and HLA-C alleles the fewest. Sequencing depth was assumed to be roughly uniform across donors in the presence/absence analyses, though that assumption may not hold. In a later genetic analysis, a missense DCLRE1C variant was associated with V-gene and J-gene trimming of TCR beta chains, and the association was replicated in an independent cohort. In an earlier analysis of roughly 500 of the donors, most TCR beta V segments appeared in productive rearrangements about 90% or about 30% of the time, broadly matching IMGT annotations. When HLA alleles, especially DR and DQ, strongly co-occurred, attributing TCR associations to individual alleles was difficult. CMV serostatus was the only immune exposure information available for the cohort. Because HLA typing was missing for some donors at each locus, association tests included only the typed subset. The authors suggested that the approach could potentially be generalized to other disease states and immunological phenotypes. Because counts were too low, roughly 18 rarely observed V segments, including chromosome 9 orphons, were left out of the earlier analysis of some 600 of the donors. In vitro tests confirmed that a few of the cytomegalovirus-associated TCR beta chains recognize cytomegalovirus antigens. A later genetic analysis reported fewer N-insertions in productive TCRs among donors in an Asian-associated ancestry cluster than the approximately 700-donor mean. The classifier was reported to diagnose cytomegalovirus status with high specificity and sensitivity in both the original cohort and the validation cohort. In a later analysis, HLA-associated TCR beta chains were found to be more clonally expanded and to have lower generation probabilities than equally common non-associated chains. A further reported finding was that TCR beta sequences accurately predicted the HLA-A and HLA-B alleles for most subjects in the first cohort. A later analysis found that most CMV-associated TCR beta chains appeared HLA-restricted, with HLA associations seemingly driven largely by CMV exposure. Only TCR beta chains were sequenced in this cohort, and the absence of alpha or paired-chain data limited detectable features. Correlated functional status among segregating V segments might reflect linkage disequilibrium, but an unknown experimental factor could not be ruled out. A later analysis associated about 17,000 TCR beta sequences with specific HLA alleles at a false discovery rate of 0.05. A cluster of highly shared sequence variants was judged likely to represent a technical artifact of the sequencing pipeline.

The germline V gene provides CDR1 SGHRS and CDR2 YFSETQ. The CDR3 measures 14 amino acids from cysteine to phenylalanine. Solely the CDR3 DNA is kept, with 42 bases framed from the first base. A distance of 9 bases separates the germline ends of V and J, which lose 2 bases and 1 base respectively. The library was produced with the immunoSEQ multiplex PCR assay. The multiplex PCR relied on a mix of 60 forward primers for TCR Vbeta segments and 13 reverse primers for TCR Jbeta segments. A multiplex PCR assay on genomic DNA amplified the CDR3 region of rearranged TCR beta genes. Amplified TCR beta libraries were sequenced as 87-base-pair reads on the Illumina HiSeq System. Per the authors' processing: A later analysis tallied 75 million to 85 million unique TCR beta chains across the 666 repertoires, and about 12 million of those chains were shared by two or more donors. Raw reads were error-corrected and collapsed into unique sequences by a nearest-neighbor algorithm in which closely related sequences were merged to remove PCR and sequencing errors. V, D and J gene segments were assigned by aligning CDR3 sequences to IMGT reference sequences. For a sequence to be retained, a match of at least six nucleotides was required to both a V gene segment and a J gene segment. A rearrangement counted as productive if the CDR3 had no stop codons and remained in frame with V and J, and every other rearrangement counted as non-productive. CDR3 was defined by IMGT convention, running from the second conserved V-encoded cysteine to the conserved J-encoded phenylalanine. Sequences without an unambiguous match to a single V gene segment were excluded from the earlier analysis of approximately 600 of the donors. An earlier analysis of 450 to 650 of the donors called V segments functional above 56.7% productive rearrangements and segregating when the between-donor standard deviation exceeded 5%. To diagnose cytomegalovirus status from the catalog of TCR beta chain sequences, a statistical classification framework was built. V and J gene assignment, in a later analysis, came from comparing TCR nucleotide sequences with IMGT/GENE-DB human TR gene sequences. Using the TCRdist pipeline, a later analysis assigned CDR3 sequences along with most-parsimonious VDJ recombination scenarios. A later analysis defined each TCR beta chain by its CDR3 amino acid sequence plus V-gene family, and excluded reads lacking a unique V-gene family. A later analysis removed roughly 590 highly shared, low-generation-probability nucleotide sequences to deal with suspected cross-contamination and a sequencing artifact. In a later analysis, a clonal expansion index was calculated for each public chain from normalized within-repertoire ranks of inferred template counts. A later analysis computed generation probabilities with a VDJ recombination model fitted to out-of-frame rearrangements, and checked the results against IGoR. A later analysis scored TCR-TCR, TCR-HLA and TCR-CMV co-occurrence with hypergeometric tests, applying a repertoire-size bias correction to TCR pairs. To estimate false discovery rates, a later analysis permuted the HLA or CMV assignments 20 times. In a later analysis, co-occurring TCRs were grouped using DBSCAN, with TCRdist sequence similarity added in when clustering inside HLA-allele-positive subsets. Repertoires with fewer than 30,000 or more than 120,000 public chains were left out of co-occurrence clustering, as were about five repertoires with anomalous nucleotide sharing. As stored in TCRdb, this immuneACCESS dataset retains in-frame rearrangements with V and J assigned. A fraction of the clones does not appear; measured against another copy, unresolved V genes explain less than half of the discrepancy, and the remainder lacks a known reason. V and J calls and clone size come straight from that table; D and trimming were deduced from the DNA. Within this sample are 150,000 to 200,000 clones, with under 80% of them counted one time only. The top ten constitute about 3.1% of the sample.

The cohort was made up of roughly 670 healthy bone marrow donors. All cohort members were sampled while nominally healthy, although unrecorded immune exposures were likely present. The donor was CMV seronegative and belonged to the group of under 400 seronegative cohort members. A peripheral blood sample was provided by each donor, and peripheral blood mononuclear cells were used for TCR beta sequencing. The Qiagen DNeasy Blood Extraction Kit was used to extract genomic DNA from the blood cell samples. The receptor's source is a female donor in good health and CMV-seronegative. Sequenced material: PBMCs. Rearrangement joined TRBV5-1 to TRBJ2-5, with the D gene too uncertain to name. The CDR3 has the sequence CASSFFRSQETQYF. The nucleotide sequence is TGCGCCAGCAGCTTTTTCAGGTCCCAAGAGACCCAGTACTTC. The variable domain in full, with residues beyond the CDR3 obtained from the reference TRBV5-1 and TRBJ2-5 genes, is KAGVTQTPRYLIKTRGQQVTLSCSPISGHRSVSWYQQTPGQGLQFLFEYFSETQRNKGNFPGRFSGRQFSNSRSEMNVSTLELGDSALYLCASSFFRSQETQYFGPGTRLLVL.